This T cell receptor beta chain was sequenced during a study of cytomegalovirus exposure and HLA in healthy donors. TCRdb's copy holds only in-frame clones and misses some; the assay was immunoSEQ multiplex PCR. Altogether roughly 100,000 clones are present, about 95% being singletons, with the ten largest covering 0.89%. V dropped 5 bases and J dropped 11; count of bases not matched to a gene: 9. Germline CDR1 reads SEHNR; CDR2 reads FQNEAQ (reference sequence). The CDR3 is 14 amino acids. The TCR sequence derives from a woman aged 18-29 years in good health and CMV-seronegative. This chain joins TRBV7-9 and TRBJ1-3, with TRBD1 matching over 10 bases. What was sequenced was PBMCs. The CDR3 sequence is CASSQGGQGVPIYF. In DNA, the CDR3 is TGTGCCAGCAGCCAAGGCGGACAGGGGGTTCCCATATATTTT.